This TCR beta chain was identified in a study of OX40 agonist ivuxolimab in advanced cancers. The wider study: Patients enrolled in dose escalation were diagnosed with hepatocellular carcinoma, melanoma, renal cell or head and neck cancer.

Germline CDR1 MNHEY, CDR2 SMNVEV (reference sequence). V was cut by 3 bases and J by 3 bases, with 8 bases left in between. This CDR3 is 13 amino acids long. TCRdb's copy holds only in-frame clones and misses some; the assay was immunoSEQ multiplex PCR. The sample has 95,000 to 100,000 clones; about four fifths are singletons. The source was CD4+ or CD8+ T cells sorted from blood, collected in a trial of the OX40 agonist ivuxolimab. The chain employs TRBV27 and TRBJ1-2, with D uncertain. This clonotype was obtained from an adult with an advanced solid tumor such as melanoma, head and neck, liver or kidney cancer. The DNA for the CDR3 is TGTGCCAGCAGTTTTAAGGTCGACTATGGCTACACCTTC. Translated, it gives CASSFKVDYGYTF.